Shown below are 23 T cell receptor beta chains from a single sample sequenced in a study of T-cell memory formation after mild COVID-19 (dated by TCRdb to 2020 to 2022). Receptor amplification or capture employed 5' RACE. The listed sequencing device is Illumina NovaSeq 6000. TCRdb reprocessing: public reads trimmed at Q25 with fastp, clones called with MiXCR, in-frame beta chains kept. Each entry merges the rows of one CDR3 protein and shows their most common DNA and genes. Counted in this sample were under 300,000 distinct CDR3 sequences; 8.5% to 9.5% of them appeared once. Jointly, the top ten make up roughly a fifth of the sample. The material sequenced was PBMCs or a T cell subset sorted from them (not recorded which). Every receptor here comes from a man aged 18 to 29 who had mild COVID-19 (a few samples of this study predate the infection). The sample titles of this study are shuffled in the database, so cell type and time point are left out; the donor was told from shared clones.

This clonotype turned up a few times. The chain links TRBV6-4 to TRBJ1-5, with 7 bases fitting TRBD1. The junction had 7 bases not matched to a gene; V was cut back by 10 bases and J by 7 bases. Germline V gene lookup returns CDR1 MRHNA and CDR2 SNTAGT. The CDR3 runs to 12 residues. The CDR3 protein is CANDRDGQPQHF. In nucleotides, the CDR3 is TGTGCCAACGACAGGGACGGGCAGCCCCAGCATTTT.

At least ten counts were recorded for this clonotype. The DNA of the CDR3 is TGCGCCAGCAGCCAGACCCCGCAGGGTACCTACAATGAGCAGTTCTTC. Residues: CASSQTPQGTYNEQFF. The chain uses TRBV4-3 and TRBJ2-1; D perhaps matches TRBD1 (5 bases). The germline V and J ends were trimmed by 3 bases and 2 bases, with 14 bases remaining between them. The CDR3 is 16 amino acids. The germline CDR1 and CDR2 sequences are LGHNA and YSLEER.

This clonotype came up a few times. This chain connects TRBV5-1 to TRBJ2-3; D is perhaps TRBD2 (6 bases). The CDR3 contains 15 residues. V was cut by 4 bases and J by 6 bases, with 18 bases left in between. Germline lookup yields CDR1 SGHRS and CDR2 YFSETQ. Here the CDR3 reads CASSAPPGGADTQYF. The CDR3 nucleotides are TGCGCCAGCAGCGCGCCCCCCGGGGGAGCGGATACGCAGTATTTT. The full variable domain, completed using reference TRBV5-1 and TRBJ2-3, is KAGVTQTPRYLIKTRGQQVTLSCSPISGHRSVSWYQQTPGQGLQFLFEYFSETQRNKGNFPGRFSGRQFSNSRSEMNVSTLELGDSALYLCASSAPPGGADTQYFGPGTRLTVL.

This clonotype has at least ten counts. This CDR3 is CASSTGPTDTQYF. The CDR3 DNA sequence: TGTGCCAGCAGCACGGGGCCCACAGATACGCAGTATTTT. The V and J genes are TRBV6-4 and TRBJ2-3; D is tentatively TRBD1 or TRBD2 (5 bases each). CDR1 and CDR2 (germline): MRHNA, SNTAGT. The germline V and J ends were trimmed by 6 bases and 2 bases, with 9 bases remaining between them. The CDR3 runs 13 residues.

In this sample, this clonotype turned up a few times. The DNA of the CDR3 is TGCAAGCCCTCGGGACAGGGCGTTTGGCCCCAGCATTTT. Encoded protein: CKPSGQGVWPQHF. The chain links TRBV20-1 to TRBJ1-5, with 9 bases aligning to TRBD1. This CDR3 region has 13 residues. The germline V gene encodes CDR1 DFQATT and CDR2 SNEGSKA (reference sequence).

The V call is TRBV11-2, the J call TRBJ2-5; 7 bases match TRBD1. The germline V gene has CDR1 SGHAT and CDR2 FQNNGV. Unmatched junction bases numbered 11, after V lost 5 bases and J lost 2 bases. The CDR3 is made up of 16 amino acids. CDR3: CASSERQGWDQETQYF. The CDR3 nucleotides read TGTGCCAGCAGCGAACGACAGGGTTGGGATCAAGAGACCCAGTACTTC.

The sample holds many counts of this clonotype. The chain couples TRBV4-2 to TRBJ2-7; maybe TRBD2 (5 bases). Germline loops: CDR1 LGHNA, CDR2 YNFKEQ. V dropped 0 bases and J dropped 4 bases, with 19 bases sitting between them. The CDR3 is 17 amino acids. The CDR3 DNA follows: TGTGCCAGCAGCCAAGACTCTCAGAGGTCCTCGGGGTACGAGCAGTACGTC. The encoded protein is CASSQDSQRSSGYEQYV.

The CDR3 reads CASSERGGATDTQYF. The CDR3 nucleotides read TGTGCCAGCAGCGAACGGGGGGGCGCCACAGATACGCAGTATTTT. The rearrangement uses TRBV7-6 and TRBJ2-3; 8 nucleotides agree with TRBD2. The germline V gene has CDR1 SGHVS and CDR2 FNYEAQ. The junction had 6 bases not matched to a gene; V was cut back by 5 bases and J by 2 bases. The CDR3 length is 15 residues. The entire variable domain, with the rest obtained from reference TRBV7-6 and TRBJ2-3, is as follows: GAGVSQSPRYKVTKRGQDVALRCDPISGHVSLYWYRQALGQGPEFLTYFNYEAQQDKSGLPNDRFSAERPEGSISTLTIQRTEQRDSAMYRCASSERGGATDTQYFGPGTRLTVL.

This clonotype appeared a few times. J is TRBJ1-2 and V is TRBV12-3 or TRBV12-4, with 7 bases identical to TRBD1. The CDR3 sequence is 14 residues long. Germline trimming cut 10 bases from V and 2 bases from J; bases unmatched to any gene: 10. The CDR3: CATRGQQGNYGYTF. In DNA form, the CDR3 reads TGTGCCACCCGAGGACAACAGGGGAACTATGGCTACACCTTC.

This clonotype was detected many times. This chain joins TRBV12-3 or TRBV12-4 and TRBJ2-7; D may correspond to TRBD1 or TRBD2 (5 bases each). Trimming pared 6 bases from V and 1 base from J, leaving 13 bases between. This CDR3 contains 14 residues. The chain's CDR3 is CASSRGLTSYEQYV. The CDR3 bases are TGTGCCAGCAGCCGGGGCCTCACATCCTACGAGCAGTACGTC.

Only a few counts were recorded for this clonotype. This rearrangement joins TRBV5-1 to TRBJ2-7; D possibly uses TRBD1 or TRBD2 (5 bases each). CDR1 and CDR2 (germline): SGHRS, YFSETQ. The CDR3 contains 12 residues. CDR3: CASSLFIGRENV. CDR3 DNA: TGCGCCAGCAGCTTGTTTATAGGCAGGGAGAACGTC.

V and J are TRBV25-1 and TRBJ1-2, with D possibly TRBD1 on 6 matching bases. The CDR3 is 15 residues long. The germline V gene encodes CDR1 MGHDK and CDR2 SYGVNS. The V gene lost 4 bases and the J gene lost 4 bases, with 16 bases spanning the gap. The CDR3 region has the DNA TGTGCCAGCAGTGGATGGACAGCTCCACTCTATGGCTACACCTTC. It encodes CASSGWTAPLYGYTF.

This clonotype occurred a few times. The chain has TRBV12-3 or TRBV12-4 and TRBJ2-2; 8 positions match TRBD2. This CDR3 contains 17 residues. Unmatched junction bases numbered 12, after V lost 6 bases and J lost 3 bases. The CDR3 sequence is CASRPGGGRSDTGELFF. CDR3 DNA: TGTGCCAGCAGGCCCGGGGGGGGCCGATCGGACACCGGGGAGCTGTTTTTT.

Concerning this clonotype itself: One end of the junction varies from germline; a read error may be responsible. The chain joins TRBV7-9 to TRBJ1-2, with no clear D. This CDR3 is built from 9 residues. The germline CDR1 and CDR2 sequences are SEHNR and FQNEAQ (reference sequence). The CDR3 sequence: CASSPVLFF. CDR3 nucleotides: TGTGCCAGCAGCCCCGTCCTCTTCTTC.

This clonotype was seen only a few times. This chain joins TRBV6-1 and TRBJ1-2; the D is unclear. CDR3 length: 15 amino acids. Germline CDR1 is MNHNS and CDR2 is SASEGT. The V gene lost 3 bases and the J gene lost 4 bases, with 15 bases spanning the gap. The CDR3 DNA sequence: TGTGCCAGCAGTGATCCCGTGAGCAACACCTATGGCTACACCTTC. Translation gives CASSDPVSNTYGYTF.

V is TRBV20-1 and J is TRBJ2-5; the D gene is possibly TRBD2 (6 bases). This CDR3 has 13 amino acids. Trimming took off 5 bases at V and 1 base at J, with 11 bases between the two ends. Per the germline V gene, CDR1 is DFQATT and CDR2 is SNEGSKA (reference sequence). The CDR3, as DNA: TGCAGTGCTCCACGGGGGAGCCAAGAGACCCAGTACTTC. It yields the protein CSAPRGSQETQYF.

The chain employs TRBV27 and TRBJ1-4; 8 bases map to TRBD1. The CDR3 spans 14 residues. CDR1 and CDR2 (germline): MNHEY, SMNVEV (reference sequence). Trimming removed 5 bases from V and 7 bases from J; junction bases left unmatched: 6. The CDR3 nucleotides read TGTGCCAGCAGTCAGGACAGGGCCAGTGAAAAACTGTTTTTT. Its translation: CASSQDRASEKLFF.

This clonotype showed up many times. The V gene is TRBV5-5, the J gene TRBJ1-1; maybe TRBD1 (6 bases). Germline CDR1 and CDR2: SGHKS and YYEKEE (reference sequence). The length of the CDR3 is 14 residues. V was cut by 6 bases and J by 5 bases, with 17 bases left in between. Here the CDR3 DNA reads TGTGCCAGCACCCTCGACAGGTATAAGACTGAAGCTTTCTTT. Translated, it gives CASTLDRYKTEAFF.

For the CDR3, the DNA is TGTGCCAGCAACAACGCCTACACCGGGGAGCTGTTTTTT. Amino acids: CASNNAYTGELFF. The chain joins TRBV6-2 or TRBV6-3 to TRBJ2-2; D is ambiguous. V was shortened by 7 bases and J by 3 bases, with 9 bases between the two germline ends. The CDR3 loop spans 13 amino acids. In germline, CDR1 is MNHEY, CDR2 SVGEGT.

This clonotype occurred a few times. The CDR3 sequence: CSVGDSRTGGGGYTF. CDR3 bases: TGCAGCGTTGGGGACTCGAGGACAGGGGGCGGAGGCTACACCTTC. The chain links TRBV29-1 to TRBJ1-2, with 11 nucleotides matching TRBD1. Germline lookup yields CDR1 SQVTM and CDR2 ANQGSEA. The CDR3 sequence is 15 residues long. The junction had 12 bases not matched to a gene; V was cut back by 4 bases and J by 8 bases. Full variable domain (outside the CDR3, taken from reference TRBV29-1 and TRBJ1-2): SAVISQKPSRDICQRGTSLTIQCQVDSQVTMMFWYRQQPGQSLTLIATANQGSEATYESGFVIDKFPISRPNLTFSTLTVSNMSPEDSSIYLCSVGDSRTGGGGYTFGSGTRLTVV.

This clonotype was found many times. The chain links TRBV7-2 to TRBJ1-1; 7 nucleotides match TRBD1. CDR1 is SGHTA, CDR2 FQGNSA, per germline. V shed 5 bases and J 1 base; nucleotides not matched to a gene: 16. The CDR3 runs 18 residues. CDR3 coding DNA: TGTGCCAGCAGCCCCCTACAGGGGTATGATATAGCGAACACTGAAGCTTTCTTT. It yields the protein CASSPLQGYDIANTEAFF.

J is TRBJ2-1 and V is TRBV11-3; TRBD2 is a possible D gene (5 bases). This CDR3 is built from 17 residues. Trimming left V 4 bases short and J 0 bases short, with 16 bases between. The germline gives CDR1 SGHNT, CDR2 YENEEA. CDR3 protein: CASSSYHPGSSYNEQFF. In DNA form, the CDR3 reads TGTGCCAGCAGCTCCTACCACCCGGGGAGCTCCTACAATGAGCAGTTCTTC.

This chain links TRBV19 with TRBJ1-2; weak D call: TRBD1 (6 bases). This CDR3 region has 14 residues. Looked up from germline, CDR1 is LNHDA and CDR2 is SQIVND (reference sequence). V lost 1 base and J 6 bases, leaving 12 bases between the germline ends. The CDR3 loop reads CASSIGDKGDGYTF. DNA for the CDR3: TGTGCCAGTAGTATAGGGGACAAAGGAGATGGCTACACCTTC.